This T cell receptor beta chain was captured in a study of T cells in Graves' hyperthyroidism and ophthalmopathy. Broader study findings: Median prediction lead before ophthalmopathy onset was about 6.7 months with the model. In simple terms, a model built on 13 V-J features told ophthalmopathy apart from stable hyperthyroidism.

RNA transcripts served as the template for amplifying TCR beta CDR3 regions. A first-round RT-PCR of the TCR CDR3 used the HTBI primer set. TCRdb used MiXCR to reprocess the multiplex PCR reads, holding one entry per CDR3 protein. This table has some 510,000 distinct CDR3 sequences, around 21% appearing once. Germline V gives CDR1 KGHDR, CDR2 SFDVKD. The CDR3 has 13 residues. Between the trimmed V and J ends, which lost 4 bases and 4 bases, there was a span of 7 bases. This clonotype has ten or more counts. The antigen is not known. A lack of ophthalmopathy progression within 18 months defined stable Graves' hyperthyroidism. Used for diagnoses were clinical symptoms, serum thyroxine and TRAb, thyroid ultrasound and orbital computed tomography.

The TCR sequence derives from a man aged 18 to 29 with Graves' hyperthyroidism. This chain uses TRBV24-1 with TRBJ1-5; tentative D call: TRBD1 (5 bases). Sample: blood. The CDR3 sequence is CATSEAGNQPQHF. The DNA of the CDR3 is TGTGCCACCAGTGAGGCAGGGAATCAGCCCCAGCATTTT.